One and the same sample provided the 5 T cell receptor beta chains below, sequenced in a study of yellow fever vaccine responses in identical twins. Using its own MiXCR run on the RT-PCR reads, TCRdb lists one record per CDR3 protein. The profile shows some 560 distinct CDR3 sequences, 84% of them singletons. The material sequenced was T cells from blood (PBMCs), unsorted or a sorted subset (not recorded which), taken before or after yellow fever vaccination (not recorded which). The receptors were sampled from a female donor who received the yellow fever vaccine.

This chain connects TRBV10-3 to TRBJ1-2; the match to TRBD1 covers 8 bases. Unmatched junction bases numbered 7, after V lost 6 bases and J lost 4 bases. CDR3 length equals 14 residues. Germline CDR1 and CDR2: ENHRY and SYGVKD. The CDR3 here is CAIRIDRGLYGYTF. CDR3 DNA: TGTGCCATCAGAATCGACAGGGGCCTCTATGGCTACACCTTC.

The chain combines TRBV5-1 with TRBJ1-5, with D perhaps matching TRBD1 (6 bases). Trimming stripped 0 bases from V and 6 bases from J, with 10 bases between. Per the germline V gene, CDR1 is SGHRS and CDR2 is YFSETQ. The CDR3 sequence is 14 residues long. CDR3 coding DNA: TGCGCCAGCAGCTTGGACAGGGAAGGTCAGCCCCAGCATTTT. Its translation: CASSLDREGQPQHF. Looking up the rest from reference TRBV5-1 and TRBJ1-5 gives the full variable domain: KAGVTQTPRYLIKTRGQQVTLSCSPISGHRSVSWYQQTPGQGLQFLFEYFSETQRNKGNFPGRFSGRQFSNSRSEMNVSTLELGDSALYLCASSLDREGQPQHFGDGTRLSIL.

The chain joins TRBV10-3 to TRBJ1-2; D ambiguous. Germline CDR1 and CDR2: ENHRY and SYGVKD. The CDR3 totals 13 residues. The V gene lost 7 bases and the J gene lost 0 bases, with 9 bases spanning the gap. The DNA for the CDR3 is TGTGCCATCAAGACGGAGGCTAACTATGGCTACACCTTC. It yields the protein CAIKTEANYGYTF.

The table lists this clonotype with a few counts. The chain's CDR3 is CAISESTPDHYGYTF. CDR3 bases: TGTGCCATCAGTGAGTCGACCCCGGACCACTATGGCTACACCTTC. The rearrangement joins TRBV10-3 to TRBJ1-2; no firm D call. This CDR3 contains 15 residues. V was shortened by 0 bases and J by 3 bases, with 11 bases between the two germline ends. The germline CDR1 and CDR2 sequences are ENHRY and SYGVKD.

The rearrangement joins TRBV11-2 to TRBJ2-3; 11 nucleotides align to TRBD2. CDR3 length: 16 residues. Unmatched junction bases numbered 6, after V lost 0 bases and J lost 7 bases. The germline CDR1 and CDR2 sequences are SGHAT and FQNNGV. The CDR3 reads CASSLDLAGGPYTQYF. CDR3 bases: TGTGCCAGCAGCTTAGATTTAGCGGGGGGGCCTTATACGCAGTATTTT.